The clone carrying this T cell receptor (beta chain) was detected ten times or more. The antigen remains unidentified. This sample was included in a study of T cells in Graves' hyperthyroidism and ophthalmopathy. Study-level results: Among thyroid clonotypes expanded above 0.001, most also appeared in blood.

Amplification of TCR beta CDR3 regions used RNA as the template. In the first-round RT-PCR of the TCR CDR3, the HTBI primer set was used. TCRdb reprocessed the multiplex PCR reads with MiXCR, giving one entry per CDR3 protein. Here the sample spans about 570,000 distinct CDR3 sequences, about 45% being singletons. CDR1 SGHRS and CDR2 YFSETQ come from the germline V gene. V was cut by 3 bases and J by 5 bases, with 14 bases left in between. This CDR3 contains 15 residues. The sequence was collected from an adult woman with Graves' disease, either hyperthyroidism or ophthalmopathy (not recorded which). The sequencing sample was made of peripheral blood or thyroid tissue (not recorded which). This sequence joins TRBV5-1 and TRBJ2-2; tentatively, D is TRBD2 (5 bases). The CDR3 nucleotides are TGCGCCAGCAGCTCCACCGGGGTAGGGACCGGGGAGCTGTTTTTT. Translated: CASSSTGVGTGELFF.